The clone carrying this T cell receptor beta chain came up many times. Its antigen remains unidentified. Nobody among the patients had been given any treatment before thyroid surgery. In the source study's methods: In papillary thyroid cancer, a distant-metastasis classifier was built using CDR3 differences across clinicopathological groups. TCRdb recomputed clones from the PCR reads via MiXCR. TCRdb's processing, not the authors' own work, is the source of the V and J calls. The sample lists about 24,000 clones, approximately 20% occurring once. This specimen belongs to a study of metastatic and nonmetastatic thyroid tumors. Study background: Repertoires from malignant and benign thyroid patients were compared across blood and tumor or nodule tissue.

Broader study findings: In blood and tumor, TCR beta diversity was reportedly significantly higher in malignant thyroid tumors than in benign nodules.

The source of this sequence is a male donor with papillary thyroid cancer or a benign thyroid nodule (not recorded which). Some clones in this sample may be carry-over from other donors' samples. Specimen: blood.

The chain's CDR3 is CASSFGGHEQFF. In DNA form, the CDR3 reads TGTGCCAGCAGCTTCGGGGGCCATGAGCAGTTCTTC. This chain uses TRBV7-9 with TRBJ2-1; possibly TRBD1 or TRBD2 for D (6 bases each). The V end lost 3 bases, the J end lost 8 bases, and 8 bases lay between the germline ends. Germline V gene sequence: CDR1 SEHNR, CDR2 FQNEAQ (reference sequence). The CDR3 is 12 residues long.